This T cell receptor beta chain was sequenced in a study of regulatory T cells in long-lasting Graves disease. This clonotype was counted ten times or more. Specified time point: newly diagnosed GD, antithyroid drugs for less than 3 months. Researchers made the TCR library from RNA that was extracted from PBMCs. This CDR3 comprises 14 residues. The V and J ends lost 4 bases and 6 bases, in that order; junction bases with no gene match: 2. Building the TCR beta libraries relied on iRepertoire HTBI primers, and CDR3 regions underwent Arm-PCR. TCRdb analysed the multiplex PCR reads with MiXCR anew, one entry per CDR3 protein. The sample consists of some 400,000 distinct CDR3 sequences, around 14% of them appearing once. Separately, the same data were catalogued under a study of T cells in Graves' hyperthyroidism and ophthalmopathy.

The V and J genes are TRBV12-3 or TRBV12-4 and TRBJ2-1; 11 bases fit TRBD2. This sequence originates from a woman in her twenties or thirties with Graves disease. The starting material was peripheral blood mononuclear cells (PBMCs), obtained at new diagnosis, from a patient treated with antithyroid drugs. CDR3 region: CASSSLAGVNEQFF. DNA of the CDR3: TGTGCCAGCAGTTCACTAGCGGGAGTCAATGAGCAGTTCTTC.